Presented here are 27 T cell receptor beta chains from one specimen sequenced in a study of T cells in women clearing cervical HPV infection. Generated by immunoSEQ multiplex PCR, the TCRdb table keeps only in-frame clones and is missing some. This repertoire includes some 25,000 clones. Input material: blood buffy coat. The source is a woman between 18 and 70 years old with a cervical HPV16 infection that either progressed to CIN3+ or cleared (not recorded which).

In regard to this clone: The read ends 3 residues before the CDR3 terminus; that terminus is restored from the germline J gene. The rearrangement uses TRBV6-4 and TRBJ1-6; TRBD1 might be the D (5 bases). The length of the CDR3 is 13 residues. CDR1 is MRHNA and CDR2 is SNTAGT in the germline V gene. Trimming removed 3 bases from V and 7 bases from J, with 7 bases in between. CDR3 bases read: TGTGCCAGCAGTGAAGGGGAAAATTCACCC. It specifies CASSEGENSP. The entire CDR3 protein reads CASSEGENSPLHF.

With regard to this clone: The CDR3 end falls 3 residues outside the read, so it is completed with the germline J gene. This chain uses TRBV19 with TRBJ2-2; D may be TRBD1 (6 bases). Germline V gene sequence: CDR1 LNHDA, CDR2 SQIVND (reference sequence). The CDR3 is made up of 16 amino acids. CDR3 bases read: TGTGCCAGTAGTTACAGGGTCGACGCAACTAATGAAAAG. Its translation: CASSYRVDATNEK. The whole CDR3 region reads CASSYRVDATNEKLFF.

On this clone itself: The read falls 3 residues short of the CDR3 end, and the missing part is taken from the germline J gene. The genes are TRBV11-3 and TRBJ2-7; 7 nucleotides line up with TRBD1. J was trimmed by 3 bases and V by 4 bases; bases with no gene match: 3. The CDR3 consists of 13 residues. The germline V gene has CDR1 SGHNT and CDR2 YENEEA. The part of the CDR3 DNA that was read is TGTGCCAGCAGCTCGACAGGGTTCTACGAG. This translates into CASSSTGFYE. The full-length CDR3 reads as CASSSTGFYEQYF.

A note on this clone: Read sequence stops 3 residues before the CDR3 end, and the germline J gene provides the missing end. This sequence joins TRBV5-1 and TRBJ1-5, with D possibly matching TRBD1 (5 bases). Trimming took off 0 bases at V and 0 bases at J, with 7 bases between the two ends. CDR1 is SGHRS, CDR2 YFSETQ, per germline. The CDR3 length is 15 residues. The DNA read from the CDR3 is TGCGCCAGCAGCTTGGCGGGGGATAGCAATCAGCCC. Its translation: CASSLAGDSNQP. The entire CDR3 protein is CASSLAGDSNQPQHF.

Of note for this clone: The DNA ends 3 residues before the CDR3 does, and the rest of the CDR3 is filled in from the germline J gene. Other DNA sequences of this sample code for an identical CDR3. This sequence joins TRBV5-1 and TRBJ1-3, with TRBD1 as a possible D gene (6 bases). Germline V gene sequence: CDR1 SGHRS, CDR2 YFSETQ. There are 16 residues in the CDR3. Trimming took off 3 bases at V and 0 bases at J, with 13 bases between the two ends. The CDR3 bases that were read are TGCGCCAGCAGCTCGGGACACCCGAGCTCTGGAAACACC. Protein: CASSSGHPSSGNT. The whole CDR3 sequence is CASSSGHPSSGNTIYF.

A remark on this clone: The observed sequence ends 3 residues before the CDR3 terminus, with the missing tail filled in from the germline J gene. The chain carries TRBV29-1 and TRBJ2-5, with 7 nucleotides matching TRBD1. The CDR3 has 15 amino acids. J lost 7 bases, V lost 2 bases, and 13 bases had no gene match. Germline CDR1 reads SQVTM; CDR2 reads ANQGSEA. The sequenced part of the CDR3 DNA is TGCAGCGTTGAACCAAAGGACAGGCCGAGGGGGACC. The encoded protein is CSVEPKDRPRGT. The entire CDR3 protein is CSVEPKDRPRGTQYF.

Regarding this clone: The read comes to an end 3 residues before the CDR3 does, leaving the germline J gene to fill in the end. The chain links TRBV5-1 to TRBJ2-2; D may be TRBD1 (6 bases). The CDR3 extends over 15 amino acids. CDR1 and CDR2 (germline): SGHRS, YFSETQ. The V and J ends lost 4 bases and 8 bases respectively, with 18 bases between them. The CDR3 DNA, read in part, is TGCGCCAGCAGCCTGGACAGCCTACTGATGGGGGAG. Its protein product is CASSLDSLLMGE. The whole CDR3 sequence reads CASSLDSLLMGELFF.

A remark on this clone: Read coverage stops 3 residues before the CDR3 terminus; the germline J gene supplies the remainder. This chain connects TRBV23-1 to TRBJ2-4, with a tentative D call TRBD2 (6 bases). TRBV23-1 is designated an ORF whose function remains uncertain. V was pared by 4 bases and J by 2 bases, with 15 bases between. The CDR3 spans 16 residues. CDR3 in amino acids: CASSPAYRGTKNIQYF. The CDR3 DNA, read in part, is TGCGCCAGCAGTCCGGCATATCGGGGGACCAAAAACATT.

In the case of this clone: Sequencing ends 3 residues short of the CDR3 end; the germline J gene provides the rest. This chain uses TRBV20-1 with TRBJ2-5; 14 bases line up with TRBD2. V was clipped by 7 bases and J by 1 base; unmatched bases: 14. The V gene's germline CDR1 is DFQATT and CDR2 SNEGSKA (reference sequence). This CDR3 contains 18 residues. CDR3 region: CSVDRATSGRDPQETQYF. The CDR3 bases that were read are TGCAGTGTCGACAGGGCGACTAGCGGGAGGGATCCCCAAGAGACC.

With regard to this clone: From the germline J gene comes the end of the CDR3, since the read stops 3 residues before it. The chain joins TRBV11-3 to TRBJ2-1, with a possible D match to TRBD2 (6 bases). The ends were cut back, 0 bases at V and 8 bases at J, with 14 bases in the middle. The germline V gene has CDR1 SGHNT and CDR2 YENEEA. The CDR3 sequence is 15 residues long. The sequenced CDR3 bases are TGTGCCAGCAGCTTAGACCTCGGGCTAGCGTATGAG. Encoded protein: CASSLDLGLAYE. The CDR3 as a whole reads CASSLDLGLAYEQFF.

About this clone: The read ends 3 residues early relative to the CDR3; the germline J gene fills the gap. This chain connects TRBV5-1 to TRBJ1-2; 9 bases line up with TRBD1. CDR1 and CDR2 from the germline V gene are SGHRS and YFSETQ. This CDR3 spans 13 amino acids. CDR3 residues: CASSTTGGGGYTF. CDR3 bases read: TGCGCCAGCAGCACAACAGGGGGCGGAGGC.

Worth noting for this clone: The read gets to within 3 residues of the CDR3 end, and the germline J gene fills in the rest. The chain uses TRBV7-9 and TRBJ1-2; D uncertain. Germline-derived CDR1 and CDR2 are SEHNR and FQNEAQ (reference sequence). The CDR3 covers 15 residues. CDR3 DNA, as far as it was read: TGTGCCAGCAGCTTAACTAGCGGACTATACAATGAC. Protein sequence: CASSLTSGLYND. The complete CDR3 reads CASSLTSGLYNDYTF.

Concerning this clone itself: The read terminates 3 residues ahead of where the CDR3 ends, so the germline J gene completes it. This rearrangement joins TRBV29-1 to TRBJ2-3; 8 bases map to TRBD2. With V trimmed by 7 bases and J by 6 bases, 24 bases remained unmatched. CDR1 SQVTM and CDR2 ANQGSEA come from the germline V gene. The CDR3 is made up of 18 amino acids. The sequenced part of the CDR3 DNA is TGCAGCGCTCGGGGGCGGGGGGCCACCGCTCAACGTTGGGATACG. Its protein product is CSARGRGATAQRWDT. The whole CDR3 protein reads CSARGRGATAQRWDTQYF.

Notes on this clone: The read terminates 3 residues ahead of where the CDR3 ends, so the germline J gene completes it. V gene TRBV6-2 or TRBV6-3 combines with J gene TRBJ1-5, with D possibly being TRBD1 (5 bases). CDR1 and CDR2 from the germline V gene are MNHEY and SVGEGT. Trimming took 5 bases from V and 4 from J, leaving 15 bases between them. CDR3 length: 15 residues. Incomplete CDR3 DNA: TGTGCCAGCAGTCCTCGGGCAGGGAGGAATCAGCCC. Translated, it gives CASSPRAGRNQP. The full-length CDR3 reads as CASSPRAGRNQPQHF.

For this clone: The read comes to an end 3 residues before the CDR3 does, leaving the germline J gene to fill in the end. V usage is TRBV19 and J usage is TRBJ2-7, with D possibly being TRBD1 (5 bases). This CDR3 has 15 amino acids. Per the germline V gene, CDR1 is LNHDA and CDR2 is SQIVND (reference sequence). Trimming removed 1 base from V and 2 bases from J, with 12 bases in between. The sequenced part of the CDR3 DNA is TGTGCCAGTAGTATAGTAGACAGCGAAACCTACGAG. As protein: CASSIVDSETYE. In full, the CDR3 reads CASSIVDSETYEQYF.

A remark on this clone: The CDR3 end is not reached by the read, which stops 3 residues before it; the germline J gene fills it in. The chain employs TRBV20-1 and TRBJ1-5, with D perhaps matching TRBD1 (5 bases). The V gene lost 4 bases and the J gene lost 4 bases, with 5 bases spanning the gap. Germline V gene data show CDR1 as DFQATT and CDR2 as SNEGSKA (reference sequence). The CDR3 consists of 11 residues. Here the CDR3 reads CSATGNQPQHF. CDR3 DNA, as far as it was read: TGCAGTGCTACAGGGAATCAGCCC.

Details on this clone: Coverage ceases 3 residues before the CDR3 finishes, and the germline J gene fills in the end. The chain couples TRBV29-1 to TRBJ2-2; 10 bases agree with TRBD2. This CDR3 comprises 13 residues. J was trimmed by 8 bases and V by 6 bases; bases with no gene match: 6. Per the germline V gene, CDR1 is SQVTM and CDR2 is ANQGSEA. The CDR3 loop reads CSVGTSGTGELFF. The sequenced part of the CDR3 DNA is TGCAGCGTCGGAACTAGCGGGACTGGGGAG.

Notes on this clone: The read falls 3 residues short of the CDR3 end, and the missing part is taken from the germline J gene. The genes are TRBV7-3 and TRBJ1-1; 7 bases fit TRBD1. The J segment lost 5 bases and the V segment lost 5 bases, leaving 14 bases of the junction unmatched. Germline CDR1 is SGHTA and CDR2 is FQGTGA. The CDR3 has 16 amino acids. Partial CDR3 DNA: TGTGCCAGCAGCCGACATCGCTACAGGGGTCGGACTGAA. Its protein is CASSRHRYRGRTE. The full CDR3 sequence reads CASSRHRYRGRTEAFF.

For this clone: The CDR3 is cut off 3 residues early in the read; its end comes from the germline J gene. The chain has TRBV7-6 and TRBJ1-6; unclear D gene. CDR1 and CDR2 from the germline V gene are SGHVS and FNYEAQ. The CDR3 has 15 amino acids. V was trimmed by 1 base and J by 6 bases, leaving 10 bases between them. Partial CDR3 DNA: TGTGCCAGCAGCTTAGTAGCAGAAACTAATTCACCC. This sequence encodes CASSLVAETNSP. In full, the CDR3 reads CASSLVAETNSPLHF.

Frequency places this clone as medium-sized. The read falls 3 residues short of the CDR3 end, and the missing part is taken from the germline J gene. The gene calls are TRBV18 and TRBJ2-3; weak D call: TRBD2 (5 bases). The CDR3 is 14 residues long. The V and J ends lost 3 bases and 4 bases respectively, with 11 bases between them. Per the germline V gene, CDR1 is KGHSH and CDR2 is LQKENI. Partial CDR3 DNA: TGTGCCAGCTCACCCGTCGAGGGTCCAGATACG. It yields the protein CASSPVEGPDT. The full-length CDR3 reads as CASSPVEGPDTQYF.

On this clone itself: The read terminates 3 residues before the CDR3 end, so the remaining end is supplied by the germline J gene. The chain uses TRBV5-1 and TRBJ2-3, with TRBD2 identical over 12 bases. The germline gives CDR1 SGHRS, CDR2 YFSETQ. J gave up 5 bases and V 4 bases, and 14 bases lay outside the gene matches. CDR3 length: 18 amino acids. The chain's CDR3 is CASSPRGLAGGRRDTQYF. Incomplete CDR3 DNA: TGCGCCAGCAGCCCGAGGGGGCTAGCGGGAGGGCGTAGAGATACG.

In regard to this clone: The observed sequence ends 3 residues before the CDR3 terminus, with the missing tail filled in from the germline J gene. The chain recombines TRBV4-1 with TRBJ2-3; D possibly corresponds to TRBD2 (6 bases). Trimming removed 0 bases at V and 6 bases at J, with 19 bases between. In germline, CDR1 is MGHRA, CDR2 YSYEKL. The CDR3 length is 17 residues. CDR3 DNA (partial): TGCGCCAGCAGCCAAGATCCATCGTATACACGGGGGGATACG. It is translated as CASSQDPSYTRGDT. The entire CDR3 protein is CASSQDPSYTRGDTQYF.

Details on this clone: The read comes to an end 3 residues before the CDR3 does, leaving the germline J gene to fill in the end. The rearrangement links TRBV5-4 to TRBJ1-5, with unresolved D. V lost 3 bases and J lost 3, with 7 bases in between. Per germline, CDR1 SGHNT and CDR2 YYREEE (reference sequence). The CDR3 totals 13 residues. CDR3 sequence reads: CASSSGLNQPQHF. Incomplete CDR3 DNA: TGTGCCAGCAGCTCAGGACTCAATCAGCCC.

Of note for this clone: From the germline J gene comes the end of the CDR3, since the read stops 3 residues before it. This chain joins TRBV2 and TRBJ1-1; D is uncertain. The V gene's germline CDR1 is SNHLY and CDR2 FYNNEI. The CDR3 totals 13 residues. The V end lost 3 bases, the J end lost 1 base, and 6 bases lay between the germline ends. The part of the CDR3 DNA that was read is TGTGCCAGCAGTGACAACACGAACACTGAA. This codes for CASSDNTNTE. The complete CDR3 reads CASSDNTNTEAFF.

As for this clone: Read sequence stops 3 residues before the CDR3 end, and the germline J gene provides the missing end. V usage is TRBV6-1 and J usage is TRBJ2-7, with D unclear. Germline CDR1 reads MNHNS; CDR2 reads SASEGT. Trimming pared 4 bases from V and 3 bases from J, leaving 4 bases between. The CDR3 is 11 amino acids. CDR3 protein: CASSGYYEQYF. The DNA read from the CDR3 is TGTGCCAGCAGTGGCTACTACGAG.

To note about this clone: The read ends 3 residues early relative to the CDR3; the germline J gene fills the gap. Within the sample, other DNA sequences also encode this same CDR3. V is TRBV30 and J is TRBJ2-5, with TRBD2 matching over 7 bases. V trimming: 6 bases; J trimming: 4 bases; junction bases outside the gene matches: 11. Germline V gene data show CDR1 as GTSNPN and CDR2 as SVGIG (reference sequence). The CDR3 sequence is 14 residues long. CDR3 DNA, as far as it was read: TGTGCCTGCATTTTGGCGGGAGTCGGAGAGACC. Protein product: CACILAGVGET. The CDR3 reads in full as CACILAGVGETQYF.

Of note for this clone: The CDR3 goes on 3 residues after the read ends, and that part is filled in from the germline J gene. The genes are TRBV2 and TRBJ2-3; D ambiguous. CDR3 length: 13 amino acids. Germline CDR1 is SNHLY and CDR2 is FYNNEI. Partial CDR3 DNA: TGTGCCAGCAGTGAATTAGAAAAAGAGACG. Its protein product is CASSELEKET. Given in full, the CDR3 is CASSELEKETQYF. The whole variable domain, filled in from reference TRBV2 and TRBJ2-3, reads EPEVTQTPSHQVTQMGQEVILRCVPISNHLYFYWYRQILGQKVEFLVSFYNNEISEKSEIFDDQFSVERPDGSNFTLKIRSTKLEDSAMYFCASSELEKETQYFGPGTRLTVL.